This TCR beta chain came from a study of cytomegalovirus exposure and HLA in healthy donors. Study-level results: An analysis done earlier found most TCR beta V segments productive about 90% or about 30% of the time.

A remark on this clone: Antigen: not known.

Germline loops: CDR1 SGDLS, CDR2 YYNGEE. The V and J ends lost 6 bases and 6 bases, in that order; junction bases with no gene match: 5. CDR3 length: 13 residues. Vbeta (60) and Jbeta (13) primers were used in the PCR. Generated by immunoSEQ multiplex PCR, the TCRdb table keeps only in-frame clones and is missing some. This sample has tens of thousands of clones, with roughly 67% found just once. The sequenced sample consisted of PBMCs. This rearrangement joins TRBV9 to TRBJ2-2; 7 bases match TRBD1. The clonotype originates from a boy aged 5-17 years in good health and CMV-seropositive. CDR3 loop: CASIVRGPGELFF. The CDR3 bases are TGTGCCAGCATCGTGAGGGGGCCCGGGGAGCTGTTTTTT.